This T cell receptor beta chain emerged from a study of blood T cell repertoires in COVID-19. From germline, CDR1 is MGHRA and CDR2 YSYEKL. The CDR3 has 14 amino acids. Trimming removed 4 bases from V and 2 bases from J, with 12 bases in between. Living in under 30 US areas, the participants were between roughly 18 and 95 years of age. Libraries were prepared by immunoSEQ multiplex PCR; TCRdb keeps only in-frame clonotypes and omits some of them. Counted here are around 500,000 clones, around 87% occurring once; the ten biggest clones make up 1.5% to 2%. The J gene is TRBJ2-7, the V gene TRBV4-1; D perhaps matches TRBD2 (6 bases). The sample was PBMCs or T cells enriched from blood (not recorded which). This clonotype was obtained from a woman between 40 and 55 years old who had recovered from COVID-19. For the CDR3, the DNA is TGCGCCAGCAGCCGGACTGCTAGCGCCTACGAGCAGTACTTC. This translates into CASSRTASAYEQYF.